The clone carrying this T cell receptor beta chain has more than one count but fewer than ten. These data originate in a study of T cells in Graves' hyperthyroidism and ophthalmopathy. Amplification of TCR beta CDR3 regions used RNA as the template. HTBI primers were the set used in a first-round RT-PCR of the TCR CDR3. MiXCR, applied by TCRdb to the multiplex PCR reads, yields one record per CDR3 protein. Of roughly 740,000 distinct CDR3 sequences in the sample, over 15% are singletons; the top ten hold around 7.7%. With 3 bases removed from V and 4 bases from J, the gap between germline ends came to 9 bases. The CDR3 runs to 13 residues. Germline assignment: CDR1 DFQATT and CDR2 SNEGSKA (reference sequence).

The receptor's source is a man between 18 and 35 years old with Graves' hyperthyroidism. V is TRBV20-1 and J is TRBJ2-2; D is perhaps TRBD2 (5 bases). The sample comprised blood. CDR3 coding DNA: TGCAGTGCTAGCGGGATGGCCACCGGGGAGCTGTTTTTT. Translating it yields CSASGMATGELFF.